This T cell receptor (beta chain) comes out of a study of regulatory T cells in long-lasting Graves disease. This CDR3 has 13 residues. CDR1 is MNHNS and CDR2 is SASEGT in the germline V gene. V was trimmed by 6 bases and J by 2 bases, leaving 11 bases between them. Libraries of TCR beta came from iRepertoire HTBI primers plus Arm-PCR of CDR3 regions. TCRdb processed the multiplex PCR reads anew with MiXCR; each CDR3 protein has one entry. The table shows about 430,000 distinct CDR3 sequences, with approximately 16% occurring only once. Described time point: newly diagnosed GD, antithyroid drugs for less than 3 months. After RNA was extracted from PBMCs, the TCR library was made from it. This clonotype was observed many times. These same records also appear under a second study, on T cells in Graves' hyperthyroidism and ophthalmopathy.

This TCR was recovered from a woman between 40 and 50 years old with Graves disease. This specimen was peripheral blood mononuclear cells (PBMCs), taken at new diagnosis, from a patient treated with antithyroid drugs. J is TRBJ2-7 and V is TRBV6-1; D gene ambiguous. CDR3 region: CASRPNSPYEQYF. The CDR3 region has the DNA TGTGCCAGCAGACCCAACAGTCCCTACGAGCAGTACTTC.